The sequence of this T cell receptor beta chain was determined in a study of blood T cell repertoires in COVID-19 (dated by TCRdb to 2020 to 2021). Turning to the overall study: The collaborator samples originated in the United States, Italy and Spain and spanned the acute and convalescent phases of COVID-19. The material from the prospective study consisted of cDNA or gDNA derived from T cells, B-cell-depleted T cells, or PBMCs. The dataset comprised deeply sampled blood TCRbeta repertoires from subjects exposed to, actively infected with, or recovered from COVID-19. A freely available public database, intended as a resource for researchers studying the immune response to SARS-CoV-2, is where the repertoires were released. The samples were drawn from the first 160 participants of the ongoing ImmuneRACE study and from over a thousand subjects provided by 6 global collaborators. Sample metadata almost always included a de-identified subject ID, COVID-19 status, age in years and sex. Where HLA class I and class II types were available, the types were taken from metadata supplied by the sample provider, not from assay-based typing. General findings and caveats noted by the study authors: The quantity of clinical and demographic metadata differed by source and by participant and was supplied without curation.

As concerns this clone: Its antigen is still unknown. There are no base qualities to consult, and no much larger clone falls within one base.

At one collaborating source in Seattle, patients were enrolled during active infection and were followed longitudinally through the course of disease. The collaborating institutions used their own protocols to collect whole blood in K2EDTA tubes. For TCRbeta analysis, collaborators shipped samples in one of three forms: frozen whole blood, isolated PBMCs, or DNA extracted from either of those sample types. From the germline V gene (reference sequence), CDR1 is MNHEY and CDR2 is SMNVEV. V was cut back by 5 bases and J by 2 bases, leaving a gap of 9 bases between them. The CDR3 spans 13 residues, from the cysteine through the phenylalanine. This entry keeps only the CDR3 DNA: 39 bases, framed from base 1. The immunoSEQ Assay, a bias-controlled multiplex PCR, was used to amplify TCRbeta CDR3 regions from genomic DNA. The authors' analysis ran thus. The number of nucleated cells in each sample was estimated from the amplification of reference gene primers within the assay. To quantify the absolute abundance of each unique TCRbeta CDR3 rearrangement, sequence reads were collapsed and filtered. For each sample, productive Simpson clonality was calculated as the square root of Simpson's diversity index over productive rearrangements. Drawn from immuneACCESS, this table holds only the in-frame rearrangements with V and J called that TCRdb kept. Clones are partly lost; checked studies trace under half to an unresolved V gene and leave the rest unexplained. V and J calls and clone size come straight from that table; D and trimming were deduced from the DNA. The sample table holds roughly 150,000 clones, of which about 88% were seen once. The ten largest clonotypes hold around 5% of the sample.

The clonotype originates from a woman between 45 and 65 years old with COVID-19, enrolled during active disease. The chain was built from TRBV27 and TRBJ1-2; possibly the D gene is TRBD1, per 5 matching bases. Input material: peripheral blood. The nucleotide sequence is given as TGTGCCAGCAGTCGGACACAGAACTATGGCTACACCTTC. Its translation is CASSRTQNYGYTF.